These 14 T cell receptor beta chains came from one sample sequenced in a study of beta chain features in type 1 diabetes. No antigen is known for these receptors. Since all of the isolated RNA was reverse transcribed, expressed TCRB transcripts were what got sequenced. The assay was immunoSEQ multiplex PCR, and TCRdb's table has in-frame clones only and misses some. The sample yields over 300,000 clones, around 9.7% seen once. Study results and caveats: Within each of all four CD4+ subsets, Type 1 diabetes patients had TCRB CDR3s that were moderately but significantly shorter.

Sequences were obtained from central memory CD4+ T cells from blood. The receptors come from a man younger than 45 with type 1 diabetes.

The CDR3 sequence: CASSLGSLYEQYF. CDR3 DNA: TGTGCCAGCAGCTTGGGCAGCCTCTACGAGCAGTACTTC. This chain joins TRBV7-6 and TRBJ2-7; no reliable D call. The germline V and J ends were trimmed by 3 bases and 3 bases, with 9 bases remaining between them. Germline CDR1 is SGHVS and CDR2 is FNYEAQ. The CDR3 loop spans 13 amino acids. Using reference TRBV7-6 and TRBJ2-7 for the parts outside the CDR3, the full variable domain is GAGVSQSPRYKVTKRGQDVALRCDPISGHVSLYWYRQALGQGPEFLTYFNYEAQQDKSGLPNDRFSAERPEGSISTLTIQRTEQRDSAMYRCASSLGSLYEQYFGPGTRLTVT.

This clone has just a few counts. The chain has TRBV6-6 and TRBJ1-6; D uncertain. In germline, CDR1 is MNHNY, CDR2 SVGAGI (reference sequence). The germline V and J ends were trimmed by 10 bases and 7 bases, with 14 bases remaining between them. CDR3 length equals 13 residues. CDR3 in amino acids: CATGGSPNSPLHF. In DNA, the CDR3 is TGTGCCACCGGAGGCAGTCCAAATTCACCCCTCCACTTT.

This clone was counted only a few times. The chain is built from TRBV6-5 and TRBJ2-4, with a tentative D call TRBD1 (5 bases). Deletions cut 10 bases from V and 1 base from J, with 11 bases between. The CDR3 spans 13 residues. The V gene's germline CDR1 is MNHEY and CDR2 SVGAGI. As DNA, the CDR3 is TGTGCCATCACCGACAGTGCCAAAAACATTCAGTACTTC. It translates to CAITDSAKNIQYF.

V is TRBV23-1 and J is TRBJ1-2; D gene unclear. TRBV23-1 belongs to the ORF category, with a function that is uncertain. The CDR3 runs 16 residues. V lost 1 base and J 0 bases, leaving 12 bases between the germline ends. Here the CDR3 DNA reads TGCGCCAGCAGTCAATGGGGAAACAGAGCTAACTATGGCTACACCTTC. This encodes CASSQWGNRANYGYTF.

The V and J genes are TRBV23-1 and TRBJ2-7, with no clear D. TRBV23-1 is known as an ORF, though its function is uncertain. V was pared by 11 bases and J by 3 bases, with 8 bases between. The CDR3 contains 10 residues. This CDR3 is CALRVYEQYF. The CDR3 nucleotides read TGCGCCCTCAGAGTCTACGAGCAGTACTTC.

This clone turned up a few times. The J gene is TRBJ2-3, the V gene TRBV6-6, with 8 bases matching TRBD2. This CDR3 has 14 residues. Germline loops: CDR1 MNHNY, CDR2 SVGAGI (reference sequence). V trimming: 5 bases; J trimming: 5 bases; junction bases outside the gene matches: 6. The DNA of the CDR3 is TGTGCCAGCAGTGCCGGGACTAGGGTAGATACGCAGTATTTT. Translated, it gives CASSAGTRVDTQYF.

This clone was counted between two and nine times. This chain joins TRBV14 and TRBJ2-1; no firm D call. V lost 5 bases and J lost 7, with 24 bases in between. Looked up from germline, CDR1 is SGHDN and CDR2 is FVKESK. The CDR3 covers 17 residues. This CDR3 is CASSKGWGGSLGNEQFF. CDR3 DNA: TGTGCCAGCAGCAAGGGTTGGGGTGGTTCTCTTGGGAATGAGCAGTTCTTC.

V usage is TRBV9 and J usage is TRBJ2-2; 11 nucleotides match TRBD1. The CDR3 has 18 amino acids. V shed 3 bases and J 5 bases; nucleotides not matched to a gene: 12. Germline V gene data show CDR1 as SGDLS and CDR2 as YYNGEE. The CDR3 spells CASSAGPTGTGGTGELFF. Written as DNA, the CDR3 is TGTGCCAGCAGCGCTGGCCCTACCGGGACAGGGGGGACCGGGGAGCTGTTTTTT.

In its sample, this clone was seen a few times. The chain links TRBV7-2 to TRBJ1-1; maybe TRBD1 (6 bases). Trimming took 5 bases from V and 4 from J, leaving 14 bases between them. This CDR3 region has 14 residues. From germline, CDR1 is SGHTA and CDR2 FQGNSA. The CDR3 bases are TGTGCCAGCAGCCGACAGGCCTTGGGCACTGAAGCTTTCTTT. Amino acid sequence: CASSRQALGTEAFF.

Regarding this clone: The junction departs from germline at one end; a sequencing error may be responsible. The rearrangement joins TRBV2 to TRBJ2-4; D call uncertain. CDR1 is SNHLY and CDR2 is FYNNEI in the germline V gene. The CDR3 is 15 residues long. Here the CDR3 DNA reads TGTGCCAGCAGTGAAGAGGTGGCACCTAAAAACAATCAGTACTTC. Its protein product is CASSEEVAPKNNQYF.

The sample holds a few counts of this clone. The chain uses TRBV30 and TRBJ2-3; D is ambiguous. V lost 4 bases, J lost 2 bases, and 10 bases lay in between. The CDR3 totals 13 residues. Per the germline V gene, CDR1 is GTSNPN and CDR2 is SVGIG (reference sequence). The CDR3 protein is CAWTWGVTDTQYF. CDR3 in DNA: TGTGCCTGGACCTGGGGTGTCACAGATACGCAGTATTTT.

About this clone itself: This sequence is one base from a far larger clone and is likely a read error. CDR3 sequence: CASSTGRETQYF. CDR3 bases: TGTGCCAGCAGCACAGGGCGGGAGACCCAGTACTTC. The rearrangement uses TRBV6-6 and TRBJ2-5; possible D gene TRBD1, 6 bases. CDR1 and CDR2 (germline): MNHNY, SVGAGI (reference sequence). V dropped 6 bases and J dropped 5 bases, with 10 bases sitting between them. There are 12 residues in the CDR3.

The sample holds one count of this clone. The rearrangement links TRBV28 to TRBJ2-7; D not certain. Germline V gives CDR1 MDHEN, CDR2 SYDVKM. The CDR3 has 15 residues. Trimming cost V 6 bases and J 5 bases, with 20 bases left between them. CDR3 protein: CASSPGRLGMNEQYF. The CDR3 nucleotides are TGTGCCAGCAGCCCTGGAAGGCTGGGGATGAACGAGCAGTACTTC.

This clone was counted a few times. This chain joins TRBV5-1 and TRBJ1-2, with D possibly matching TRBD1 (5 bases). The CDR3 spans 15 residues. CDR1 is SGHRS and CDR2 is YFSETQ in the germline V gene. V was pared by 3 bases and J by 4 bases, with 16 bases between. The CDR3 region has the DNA TGCGCCAGCAGCTCTGGGACTTCTACTCCCTATGGCTACACCTTC. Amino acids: CASSSGTSTPYGYTF. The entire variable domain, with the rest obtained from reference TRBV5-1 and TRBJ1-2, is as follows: KAGVTQTPRYLIKTRGQQVTLSCSPISGHRSVSWYQQTPGQGLQFLFEYFSETQRNKGNFPGRFSGRQFSNSRSEMNVSTLELGDSALYLCASSSGTSTPYGYTFGSGTRLTVV.